This entry is about one TCR beta chain. Those enrolled, adults aged roughly 18 to 89 years, came from around 24 US areas. Cohort allocation depended upon clinical history that participants reported. The study recruited exposed participants who had met a COVID-19 case within 2 weeks before entry. The V gene's germline CDR1 is MDHEN and CDR2 SYDVKM. The CDR3 runs to 16 residues. Trimming at V came to 6 bases and at J to 4 bases, leaving 9 bases not matched to a gene. The data were taken from a study of blood T cell repertoires in COVID-19. Authors' analysis steps: Amplifying reference gene primers gave estimates of nucleated cell counts. Assay: immunoSEQ multiplex PCR; the TCRdb copy retains only in-frame clones and omits some. The DNA gave D and trimming, while V, J and clone size come from that table. The sample lists more than 150,000 clones; approximately 80% were seen once.

The sequencing input was PBMCs or T cells enriched from blood (not recorded which). The chain links TRBV28 to TRBJ2-1, with 10 nucleotides matching TRBD1. The source is a man in his 60s who had been exposed to COVID-19. The CDR3 protein is CASRETGTGAYNEQFF. CDR3 DNA: TGTGCCAGCAGAGAAACCGGGACAGGGGCGTACAATGAGCAGTTCTTC.